This TCR beta chain was recorded in a study of cytomegalovirus exposure and HLA in healthy donors. The overall study: There were approximately 85 million unique TCRs (from HLA-typed donors) in an early data release.

Trimming shortened V by 4 bases and J by 2 bases, and 13 bases separated the two germline ends. Looked up from germline, CDR1 is SQVTM and CDR2 is ANQGSEA. The CDR3 runs to 14 residues. Study-wide points: The listing of some 170 TCR beta chains classed them as cytomegalovirus-associated.

60 Vbeta and 13 Jbeta primers were used in PCR. Assay used: immunoSEQ multiplex PCR; TCRdb lists only in-frame clones, some missing. Of roughly 150,000 clones in the sample, 85% are singletons; the top ten hold 1%. Remarks on this clone: Its antigen is as yet unknown.

This clonotype was obtained from a boy aged 2-9 years in good health and CMV-seronegative. The rearrangement uses TRBV29-1 and TRBJ2-3; D possibly corresponds to TRBD1 (6 bases). Sequencing was carried out using PBMCs. The CDR3 DNA follows: TGCAGCGTTGGTCCAGGGGCCTTCACAGATACGCAGTATTTT. Translated: CSVGPGAFTDTQYF.